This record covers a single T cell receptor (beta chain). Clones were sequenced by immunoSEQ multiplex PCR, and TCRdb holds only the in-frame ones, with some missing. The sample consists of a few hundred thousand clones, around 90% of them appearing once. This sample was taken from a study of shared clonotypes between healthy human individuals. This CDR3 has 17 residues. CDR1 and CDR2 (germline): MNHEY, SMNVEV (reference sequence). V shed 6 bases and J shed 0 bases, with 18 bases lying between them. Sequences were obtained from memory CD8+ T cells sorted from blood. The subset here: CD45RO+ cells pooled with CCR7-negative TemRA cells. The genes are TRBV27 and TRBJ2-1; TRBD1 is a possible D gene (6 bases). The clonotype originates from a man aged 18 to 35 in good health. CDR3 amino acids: CASRIRPGQSSYNEQFF. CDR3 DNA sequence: TGTGCCAGCAGGATCCGTCCTGGACAGAGCTCCTACAATGAGCAGTTCTTC.